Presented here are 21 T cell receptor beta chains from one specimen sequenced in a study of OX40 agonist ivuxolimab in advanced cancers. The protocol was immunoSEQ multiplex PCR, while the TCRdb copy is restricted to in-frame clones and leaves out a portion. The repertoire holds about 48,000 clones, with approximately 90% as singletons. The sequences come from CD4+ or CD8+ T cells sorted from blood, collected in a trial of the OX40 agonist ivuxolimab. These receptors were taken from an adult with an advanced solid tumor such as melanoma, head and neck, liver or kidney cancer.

The CDR3 region has the DNA TGCGCCAGCAGCTTGGAACCGGGTCGCACAGATACGCAGTATTTT. Translation gives CASSLEPGRTDTQYF. J is TRBJ2-3 and V is TRBV5-1, with D hard to call. Germline V gene data show CDR1 as SGHRS and CDR2 as YFSETQ. This CDR3 contains 15 residues. Trimming left V 0 bases short and J 1 base short, with 9 bases between. The entire variable domain, with the rest obtained from reference TRBV5-1 and TRBJ2-3, is as follows: KAGVTQTPRYLIKTRGQQVTLSCSPISGHRSVSWYQQTPGQGLQFLFEYFSETQRNKGNFPGRFSGRQFSNSRSEMNVSTLELGDSALYLCASSLEPGRTDTQYFGPGTRLTVL.

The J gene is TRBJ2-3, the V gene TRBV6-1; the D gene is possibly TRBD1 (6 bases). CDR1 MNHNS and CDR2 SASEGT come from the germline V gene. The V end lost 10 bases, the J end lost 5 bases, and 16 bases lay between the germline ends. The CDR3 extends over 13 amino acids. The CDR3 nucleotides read TGTGCCACCATTACGGACAGATTAGATACGCAGTATTTT. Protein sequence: CATITDRLDTQYF.

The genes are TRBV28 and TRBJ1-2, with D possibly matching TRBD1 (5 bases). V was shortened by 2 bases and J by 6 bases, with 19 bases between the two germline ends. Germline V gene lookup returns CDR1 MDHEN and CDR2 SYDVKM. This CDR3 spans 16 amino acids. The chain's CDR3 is CASSLIGQGGTNGYTF. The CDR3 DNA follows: TGTGCCAGCAGTTTAATTGGGCAGGGAGGGACTAATGGCTACACCTTC.

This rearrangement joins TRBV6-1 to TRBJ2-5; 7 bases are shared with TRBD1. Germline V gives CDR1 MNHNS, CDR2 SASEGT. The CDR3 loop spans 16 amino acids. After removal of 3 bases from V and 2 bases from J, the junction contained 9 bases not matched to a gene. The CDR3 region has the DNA TGTGCCAGCAGTGACCGGGACAGCAGCCGGCAAGAGACCCAGTACTTC. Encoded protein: CASSDRDSSRQETQYF.

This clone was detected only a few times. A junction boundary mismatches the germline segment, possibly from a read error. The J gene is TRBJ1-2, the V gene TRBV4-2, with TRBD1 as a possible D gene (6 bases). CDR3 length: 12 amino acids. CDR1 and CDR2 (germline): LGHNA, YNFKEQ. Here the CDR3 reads CASSATGNGYTF. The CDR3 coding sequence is TGTGCCAGCAGCGCCACAGGGAATGGTTACACCTTC.

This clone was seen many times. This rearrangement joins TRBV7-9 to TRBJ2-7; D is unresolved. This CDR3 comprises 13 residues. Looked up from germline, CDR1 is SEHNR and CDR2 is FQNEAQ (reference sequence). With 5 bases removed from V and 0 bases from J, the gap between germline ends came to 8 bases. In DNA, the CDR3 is TGTGCCAGCAGCCAATATAGCTCCTACGAGCAGTACTTC. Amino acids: CASSQYSSYEQYF.

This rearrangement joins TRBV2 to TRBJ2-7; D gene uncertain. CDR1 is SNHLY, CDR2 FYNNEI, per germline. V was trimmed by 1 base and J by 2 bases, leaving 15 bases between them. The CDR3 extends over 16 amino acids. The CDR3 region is CASSEGQALLTYEQYF. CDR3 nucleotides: TGTGCCAGCAGTGAAGGGCAGGCGCTTCTAACCTACGAGCAGTACTTC.

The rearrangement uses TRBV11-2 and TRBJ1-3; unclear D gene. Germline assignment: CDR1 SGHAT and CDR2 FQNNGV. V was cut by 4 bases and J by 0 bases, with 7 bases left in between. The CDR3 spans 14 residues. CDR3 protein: CASSSHYSGNTIYF. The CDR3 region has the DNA TGTGCCAGCAGCTCTCATTACTCTGGAAACACCATATATTTT.

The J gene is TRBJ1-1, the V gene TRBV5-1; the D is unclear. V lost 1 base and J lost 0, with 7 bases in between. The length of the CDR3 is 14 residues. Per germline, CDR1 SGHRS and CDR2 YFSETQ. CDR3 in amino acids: CASSLTQVNTEAFF. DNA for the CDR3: TGCGCCAGCAGCTTGACCCAGGTGAACACTGAAGCTTTCTTT. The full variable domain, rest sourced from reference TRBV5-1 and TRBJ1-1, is KAGVTQTPRYLIKTRGQQVTLSCSPISGHRSVSWYQQTPGQGLQFLFEYFSETQRNKGNFPGRFSGRQFSNSRSEMNVSTLELGDSALYLCASSLTQVNTEAFFGQGTRLTVV.

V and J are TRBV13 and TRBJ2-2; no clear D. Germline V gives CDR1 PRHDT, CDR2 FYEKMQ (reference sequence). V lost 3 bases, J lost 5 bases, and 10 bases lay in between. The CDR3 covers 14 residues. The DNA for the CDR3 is TGTGCCAGCAGCTTGTGGCTGGGGACCGGGGAGCTGTTTTTT. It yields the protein CASSLWLGTGELFF.

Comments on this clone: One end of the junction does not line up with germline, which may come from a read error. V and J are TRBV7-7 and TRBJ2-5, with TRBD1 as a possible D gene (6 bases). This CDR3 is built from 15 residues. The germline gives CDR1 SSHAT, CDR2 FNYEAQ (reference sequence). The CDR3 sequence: CASSLETGFQETQYF. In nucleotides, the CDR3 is TGTGCTAGCAGCCTAGAGACAGGTTTCCAAGAGACCCAGTACTTC. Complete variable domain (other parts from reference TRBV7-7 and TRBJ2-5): GAGVSQSPRYKVTKRGQDVTLRCDPISSHATLYWYQQALGQGPEFLTYFNYEAQPDKSGLPSDRFSAERPEGSISTLTIQRTEQRDSAMYRCASSLETGFQETQYFGPGTRLLVL.

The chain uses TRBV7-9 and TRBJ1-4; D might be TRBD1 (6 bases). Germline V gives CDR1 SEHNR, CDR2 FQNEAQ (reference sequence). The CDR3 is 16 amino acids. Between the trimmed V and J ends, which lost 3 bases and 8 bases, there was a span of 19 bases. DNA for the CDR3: TGTGCCAGCAGCTTGGGGAGGACAGTAACGGAGGAAAAACTGTTTTTT. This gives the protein CASSLGRTVTEEKLFF.

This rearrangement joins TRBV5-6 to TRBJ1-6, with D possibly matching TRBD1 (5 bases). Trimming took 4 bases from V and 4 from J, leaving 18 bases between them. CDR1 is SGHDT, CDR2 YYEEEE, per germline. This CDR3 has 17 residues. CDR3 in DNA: TGTGCCAGCAGCCCCGAGGGGTCCCTGGGATATAATTCACCCCTCCACTTT. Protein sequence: CASSPEGSLGYNSPLHF.

The CDR3 protein is CASSYSWEETQYF. CDR3 nucleotide sequence: TGTGCCAGCAGTTACAGCTGGGAAGAGACCCAGTACTTC. The rearrangement links TRBV6-5 to TRBJ2-5; D remains unclear. Trimming pared 2 bases from V and 3 bases from J, leaving 7 bases between. Germline CDR1 and CDR2: MNHEY and SVGAGI. The CDR3 has 13 amino acids.

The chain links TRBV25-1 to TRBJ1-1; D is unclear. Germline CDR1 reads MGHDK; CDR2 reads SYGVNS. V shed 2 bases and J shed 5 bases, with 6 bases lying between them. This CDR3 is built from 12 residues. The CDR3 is CASSETTTEAFF. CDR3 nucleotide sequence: TGTGCCAGCAGTGAAACCACAACTGAAGCTTTCTTT.

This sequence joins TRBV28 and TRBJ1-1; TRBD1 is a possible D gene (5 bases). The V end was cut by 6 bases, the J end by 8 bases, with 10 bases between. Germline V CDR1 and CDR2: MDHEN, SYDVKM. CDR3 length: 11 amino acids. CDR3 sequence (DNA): TGTGCCAGCAGCTACGGGACGGAAGCTTTCTTT. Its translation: CASSYGTEAFF. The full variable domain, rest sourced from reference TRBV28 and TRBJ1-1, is DVKVTQSSRYLVKRTGEKVFLECVQDMDHENMFWYRQDPGLGLRLIYFSYDVKMKEKGDIPEGYSVSREKKERFSLILESASTNQTSMYLCASSYGTEAFFGQGTRLTVV.

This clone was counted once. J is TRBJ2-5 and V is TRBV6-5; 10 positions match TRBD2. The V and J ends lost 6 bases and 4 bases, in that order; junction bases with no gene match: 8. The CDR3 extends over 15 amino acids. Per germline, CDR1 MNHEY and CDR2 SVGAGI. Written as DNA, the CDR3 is TGTGCCAGCAGCAGCCTAGCGGGGGTGACAGAGACCCAGTACTTC. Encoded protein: CASSSLAGVTETQYF.

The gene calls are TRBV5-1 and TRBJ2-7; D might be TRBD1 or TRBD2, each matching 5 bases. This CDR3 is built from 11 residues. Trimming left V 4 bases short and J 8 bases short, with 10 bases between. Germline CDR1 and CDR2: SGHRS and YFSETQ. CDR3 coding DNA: TGCGCCAGCAGCGTTACGGGGCAGCAGTACTTC. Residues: CASSVTGQQYF.

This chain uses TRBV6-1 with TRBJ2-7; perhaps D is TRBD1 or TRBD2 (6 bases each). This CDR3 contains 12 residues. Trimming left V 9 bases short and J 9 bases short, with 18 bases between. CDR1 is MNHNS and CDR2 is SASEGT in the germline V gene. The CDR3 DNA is TGTGCCAGTATAACAGGGAGGAATGGGCAGTACTTC. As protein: CASITGRNGQYF.

CDR3 sequence reads: CAWRPYVGQGYEQYF. The CDR3 DNA reads TGTGCCTGGAGACCGTACGTGGGACAGGGCTACGAGCAGTACTTC. This sequence joins TRBV30 and TRBJ2-7; 9 bases agree with TRBD1. The V gene's germline CDR1 is GTSNPN and CDR2 SVGIG (reference sequence). The CDR3 has 15 amino acids. V trimming: 3 bases; J trimming: 3 bases; junction bases outside the gene matches: 9. Variable domain in full (rest from reference TRBV30 and TRBJ2-7): SQTIHQWPATLVQPVGSPLSLECTVEGTSNPNLYWYRQAAGRGLQLLFYSVGIGQISSEVPQNLSASRPQDRQFILSSKKLLLSDSGFYLCAWRPYVGQGYEQYFGPGTRLTVT.

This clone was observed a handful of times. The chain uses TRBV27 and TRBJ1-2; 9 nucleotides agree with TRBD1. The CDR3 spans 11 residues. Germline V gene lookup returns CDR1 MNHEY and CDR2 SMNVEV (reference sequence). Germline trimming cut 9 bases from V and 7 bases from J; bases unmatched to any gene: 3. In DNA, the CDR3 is TGTGCCAGTGGACAGGGGCCTGGCTACACCTTC. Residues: CASGQGPGYTF.